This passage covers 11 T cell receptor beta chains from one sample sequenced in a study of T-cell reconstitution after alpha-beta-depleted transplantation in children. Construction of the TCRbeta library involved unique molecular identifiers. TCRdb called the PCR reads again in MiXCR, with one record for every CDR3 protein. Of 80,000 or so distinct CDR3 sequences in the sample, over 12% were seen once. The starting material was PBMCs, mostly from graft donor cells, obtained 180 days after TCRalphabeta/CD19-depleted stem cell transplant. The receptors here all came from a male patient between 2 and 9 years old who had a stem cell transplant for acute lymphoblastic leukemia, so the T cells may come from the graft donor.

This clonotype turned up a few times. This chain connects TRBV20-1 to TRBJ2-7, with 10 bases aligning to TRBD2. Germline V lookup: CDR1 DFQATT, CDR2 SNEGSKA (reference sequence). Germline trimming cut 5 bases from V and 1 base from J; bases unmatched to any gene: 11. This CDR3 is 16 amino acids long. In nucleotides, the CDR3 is TGCAGTGCTGTCCACCCACTAGCGGGGTCTTCCTACGAGCAGTACTTC. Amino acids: CSAVHPLAGSSYEQYF.

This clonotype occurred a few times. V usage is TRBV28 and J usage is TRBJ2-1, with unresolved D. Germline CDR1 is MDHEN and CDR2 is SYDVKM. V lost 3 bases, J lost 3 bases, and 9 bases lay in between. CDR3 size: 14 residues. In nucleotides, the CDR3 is TGTGCCAGCAGTTTTTTAAGGGTCTACAATGAGCAGTTCTTC. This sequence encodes CASSFLRVYNEQFF. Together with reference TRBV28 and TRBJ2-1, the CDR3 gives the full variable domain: DVKVTQSSRYLVKRTGEKVFLECVQDMDHENMFWYRQDPGLGLRLIYFSYDVKMKEKGDIPEGYSVSREKKERFSLILESASTNQTSMYLCASSFLRVYNEQFFGPGTRLTVL.

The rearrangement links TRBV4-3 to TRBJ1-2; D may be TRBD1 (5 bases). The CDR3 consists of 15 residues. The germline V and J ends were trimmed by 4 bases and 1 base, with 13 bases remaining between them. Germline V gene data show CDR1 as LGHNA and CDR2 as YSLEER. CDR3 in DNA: TGCGCCAGCAGCCGGGGGAGTTCTCATAACTATGGCTACACCTTC. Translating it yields CASSRGSSHNYGYTF.

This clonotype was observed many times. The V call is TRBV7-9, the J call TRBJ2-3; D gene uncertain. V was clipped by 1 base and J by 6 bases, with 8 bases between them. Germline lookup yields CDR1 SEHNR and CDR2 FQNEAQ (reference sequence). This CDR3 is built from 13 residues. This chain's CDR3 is CASSLGSGDTQYF. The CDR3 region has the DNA TGTGCCAGCAGCTTAGGTTCGGGTGATACGCAGTATTTT.

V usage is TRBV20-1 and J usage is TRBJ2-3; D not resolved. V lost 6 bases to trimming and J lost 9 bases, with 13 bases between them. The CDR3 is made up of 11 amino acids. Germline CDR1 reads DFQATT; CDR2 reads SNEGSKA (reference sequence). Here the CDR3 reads CSAMKRLTQYF. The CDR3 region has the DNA TGCAGTGCGATGAAAAGGCTCACGCAGTATTTT.

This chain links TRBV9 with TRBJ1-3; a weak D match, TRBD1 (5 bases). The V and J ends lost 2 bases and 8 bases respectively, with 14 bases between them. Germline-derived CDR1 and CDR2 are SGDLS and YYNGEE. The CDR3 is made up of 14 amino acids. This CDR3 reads CASSVAWGVDTIYF. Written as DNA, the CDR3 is TGTGCCAGCAGCGTGGCATGGGGCGTCGACACCATATATTTT.

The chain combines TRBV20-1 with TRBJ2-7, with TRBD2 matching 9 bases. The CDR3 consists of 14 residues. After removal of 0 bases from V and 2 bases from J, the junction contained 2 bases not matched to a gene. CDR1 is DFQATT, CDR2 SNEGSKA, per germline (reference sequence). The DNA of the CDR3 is TGCAGTGCTAGAGAGGCTAGCGGGGCCTACGAGCAGTACTTC. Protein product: CSAREASGAYEQYF.

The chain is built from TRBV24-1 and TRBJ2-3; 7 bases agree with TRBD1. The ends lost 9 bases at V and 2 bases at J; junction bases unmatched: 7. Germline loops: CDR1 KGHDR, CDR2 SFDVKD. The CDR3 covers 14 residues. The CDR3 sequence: CATGDRVITDTQYF. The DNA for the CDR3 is TGTGCCACCGGGGACAGAGTGATCACAGATACGCAGTATTTT.

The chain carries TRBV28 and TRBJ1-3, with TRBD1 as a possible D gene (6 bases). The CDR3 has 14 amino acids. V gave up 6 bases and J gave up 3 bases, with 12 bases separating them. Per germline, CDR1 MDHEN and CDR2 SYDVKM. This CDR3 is CASSPGGHGNTIYF. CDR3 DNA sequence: TGTGCCAGCAGCCCGGGGGGGCATGGAAACACCATATATTTT.

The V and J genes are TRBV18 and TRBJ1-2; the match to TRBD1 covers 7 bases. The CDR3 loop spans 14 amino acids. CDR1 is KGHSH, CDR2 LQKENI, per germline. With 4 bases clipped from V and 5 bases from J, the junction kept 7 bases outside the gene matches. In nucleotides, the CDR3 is TGTGCCAGCTCACGCCCGGACAGGCTATATGGCTACACCTTC. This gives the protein CASSRPDRLYGYTF.

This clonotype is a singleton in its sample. The CDR3 loop reads CASSQDRGVNSPLHF. The CDR3 region has the DNA TGCGCCAGCAGCCAAGATAGAGGGGTTAATTCACCCCTCCACTTT. The chain carries TRBV4-3 and TRBJ1-6, with D possibly being TRBD1 (5 bases). Trimming left V 0 bases short and J 6 bases short, with 9 bases between. The germline gives CDR1 LGHNA, CDR2 YSLEER. The CDR3 extends over 15 amino acids.